The clone carrying this TCR beta chain has just one count. The antigen remains unidentified. The data stem from a study of cytomegalovirus exposure and HLA in healthy donors. Study-level information: As an earlier analysis found, 150 million to 200 million T cells yielded 90 million to 140 million unique TCR beta sequences. Broader study findings: Overall, 164 TCR beta chains were annotated as cytomegalovirus-associated. Available immune exposure information covered CMV serostatus only.

The PCR used 60 Vbeta and 13 Jbeta primers. Clones were read by immunoSEQ multiplex PCR, and TCRdb kept only the in-frame ones, dropping some. Here the sample spans fewer than 200,000 clones, 76% being singletons. With 6 bases removed from V and 0 bases from J, the gap between germline ends came to 14 bases. Germline V gene lookup returns CDR1 GTSNPN and CDR2 SVGIG (reference sequence). This CDR3 spans 14 amino acids. The sequenced material came from PBMCs. This sequence was found in a female donor in good health and CMV-seronegative. The V and J genes are TRBV30 and TRBJ1-1; a weak D match, TRBD1 (5 bases). The CDR3 here is CACTPGGVNTEAFF. The CDR3 bases are TGTGCCTGCACCCCTGGAGGGGTGAACACTGAAGCTTTCTTT.